This passage covers 22 T cell receptor beta chains from one sample sequenced in a study of blood T cell repertoires in COVID-19. Using immunoSEQ multiplex PCR, the repertoire was profiled, and TCRdb retains in-frame clones only, with some absent. Counted here are some 83,000 clones, approximately 80% occurring once; the ten biggest clones make up 11%. Sequencing was done on a sample of peripheral blood. Receptors originate from a middle-aged man with acute or convalescent COVID-19.

This chain connects TRBV28 to TRBJ1-1, with 7 bases aligning to TRBD1. The V and J ends lost 6 bases and 0 bases, in that order; junction bases with no gene match: 4. From germline, CDR1 is MDHEN and CDR2 SYDVKM. The CDR3 spans 14 residues. CDR3 nucleotide sequence: TGTGCCAGCAGGCGGGACAGCATGAACACTGAAGCTTTCTTT. The encoded protein is CASRRDSMNTEAFF.

This rearrangement joins TRBV29-1 to TRBJ1-1; D is undetermined. CDR1 and CDR2 (germline): SQVTM, ANQGSEA. V lost 4 bases and J 0 bases, leaving 6 bases between the germline ends. The CDR3 loop spans 12 amino acids. This CDR3 is CSVVPMNTEAFF. The CDR3 DNA reads TGCAGCGTTGTTCCCATGAACACTGAAGCTTTCTTT.

The chain is built from TRBV5-1 and TRBJ2-5; TRBD1 aligns across 12 bases. Germline V gene data show CDR1 as SGHRS and CDR2 as YFSETQ. There are 17 residues in the CDR3. With 0 bases clipped from V and 5 bases from J, the junction kept 8 bases outside the gene matches. The CDR3, as DNA: TGCGCCAGCAGCTTGGCCCCCGGGACAGGGGGCGTGGAGACCCAGTACTTC. It is translated as CASSLAPGTGGVETQYF.

The V call is TRBV27, the J call TRBJ2-3, with D unresolved. This CDR3 comprises 13 residues. Germline values: CDR1 MNHEY, CDR2 SMNVEV (reference sequence). V was trimmed by 3 bases and J by 3 bases, leaving 7 bases between them. CDR3 residues: CASSLRWTDTQYF. The DNA for the CDR3 is TGTGCCAGCAGTTTGAGGTGGACAGATACGCAGTATTTT.

The chain carries TRBV5-1 and TRBJ2-7; TRBD1 matches 12 bases. The CDR3 runs 15 residues. V shed 4 bases and J 3 bases; nucleotides not matched to a gene: 5. The V gene's germline CDR1 is SGHRS and CDR2 YFSETQ. The CDR3 DNA follows: TGCGCCAGCAGCATCGGGACAGGGGGCTTCTACGAGCAGTACTTC. It translates to CASSIGTGGFYEQYF. Drawing the rest from reference TRBV5-1 and TRBJ2-7, the complete variable domain is KAGVTQTPRYLIKTRGQQVTLSCSPISGHRSVSWYQQTPGQGLQFLFEYFSETQRNKGNFPGRFSGRQFSNSRSEMNVSTLELGDSALYLCASSIGTGGFYEQYFGPGTRLTVT.

The chain is built from TRBV2 and TRBJ1-6; D remains ambiguous. Trimming pared 4 bases from V and 2 bases from J, leaving 9 bases between. The CDR3 totals 15 residues. Germline CDR1 SNHLY, CDR2 FYNNEI. The CDR3 coding sequence is TGTGCCAGCAGTGGATCCGGGGCCTATAATTCACCCCTCCACTTT. This codes for CASSGSGAYNSPLHF.

There are a few counts of this clone. This sequence joins TRBV29-1 and TRBJ2-1; 9 bases match TRBD2. There are 17 residues in the CDR3. Germline CDR1 and CDR2: SQVTM and ANQGSEA. The trim removed 7 bases at V and 2 bases at J, leaving 15 bases unmatched. DNA of the CDR3: TGCAGCGCCGTCCGGGGGAGCCTAGCGGGGACCTACAATGAGCAGTTCTTC. Translating gives CSAVRGSLAGTYNEQFF.

This chain links TRBV6-2 or TRBV6-3 with TRBJ1-6; 10 bases align to TRBD1. CDR1 and CDR2 (germline): MNHEY, SVGEGT. The CDR3 sequence is 18 residues long. After removal of 3 bases from V and 13 bases from J, the junction contained 18 bases not matched to a gene. The CDR3 spells CASSYRDGGQGRSRPLHF. DNA for the CDR3: TGTGCCAGCAGTTATCGGGACGGGGGACAGGGGCGCTCGAGGCCCCTCCACTTT.

This rearrangement joins TRBV28 to TRBJ2-5, with D perhaps TRBD2 (5 bases). The V end was cut by 9 bases, the J end by 9 bases, with 23 bases between. This CDR3 is built from 14 residues. Germline CDR1 and CDR2: MDHEN and SYDVKM. The CDR3 sequence: CASQGLLVGGAQYF. As DNA, the CDR3 is TGTGCCAGTCAAGGACTGCTCGTAGGAGGAGCCCAGTACTTC.

V gene TRBV5-1 combines with J gene TRBJ2-5; 7 positions agree with TRBD2. V dropped 4 bases and J dropped 5; count of bases not matched to a gene: 8. CDR1 is SGHRS and CDR2 is YFSETQ in the germline V gene. The CDR3 totals 14 residues. Here the CDR3 reads CASSRGRGGETQYF. For the CDR3, the DNA is TGCGCCAGCAGCCGAGGGAGGGGTGGGGAGACCCAGTACTTC.

The chain couples TRBV6-2 or TRBV6-3 to TRBJ1-2, with TRBD1 as a possible D gene (5 bases). The CDR3 consists of 13 residues. V was cut by 2 bases and J by 7 bases, with 11 bases left in between. Germline-derived CDR1 and CDR2 are MNHEY and SVGEGT. CDR3 coding DNA: TGTGCCAGCAGTTACCAACAGGTTGGTGGCTACACCTTC. This encodes CASSYQQVGGYTF.

As for this clone: This specimen includes other DNA sequences encoding the same CDR3. The chain employs TRBV7-3 and TRBJ2-6, with 8 nucleotides matching TRBD1. Trimming at V came to 1 base and at J to 3 bases, leaving 8 bases not matched to a gene. Germline V CDR1 and CDR2: SGHTA, FQGTGA. The CDR3 consists of 18 residues. The DNA for the CDR3 is TGTGCCAGCAGCTTAAGTGGGCAGGGGGCGCGTGGGGCCAACGTCCTGACTTTC. It codes for CASSLSGQGARGANVLTF.

The J gene is TRBJ1-2, the V gene TRBV9, with a possible D match to TRBD1 (6 bases). Germline values: CDR1 SGDLS, CDR2 YYNGEE. CDR3 length: 14 amino acids. Trimming took off 0 bases at V and 4 bases at J, with 10 bases between the two ends. The CDR3 coding sequence is TGTGCCAGCAGCGTAGAGACAGGATTCTATGGCTACACCTTC. The encoded protein is CASSVETGFYGYTF.

This sequence joins TRBV19 and TRBJ1-5, with TRBD1 matching 7 bases. V trimming: 1 base; J trimming: 0 bases; junction bases outside the gene matches: 9. Germline-derived CDR1 and CDR2 are LNHDA and SQIVND (reference sequence). The CDR3 contains 18 residues. The DNA for the CDR3 is TGTGCCAGTAGTATAGGGCGGGTACAGGGGTATAGCAATCAGCCCCAGCATTTT. Protein sequence: CASSIGRVQGYSNQPQHF.

The chain couples TRBV6-2 or TRBV6-3 to TRBJ2-7; 8 nucleotides line up with TRBD1. Trimming cost V 0 bases and J 0 bases; bases outside gene matches: 7. CDR1 is MNHEY and CDR2 is SVGEGT in the germline V gene. The CDR3 sequence is 17 residues long. The CDR3 reads CASSYSPHGTGSYEQYF. The CDR3 DNA sequence: TGTGCCAGCAGTTACTCACCACACGGGACAGGCTCCTACGAGCAGTACTTC.

The V gene is TRBV19, the J gene TRBJ2-1, with TRBD2 matching 11 bases. Germline-derived CDR1 and CDR2 are LNHDA and SQIVND (reference sequence). The J segment lost 12 bases and the V segment lost 4 bases, leaving 5 bases of the junction unmatched. This CDR3 is built from 13 residues. CDR3 DNA sequence: TGTGCCAGTAGTACGACTAGCGGGAACGTGCAGTTCTTC. Its protein product is CASSTTSGNVQFF.

This sequence joins TRBV7-2 and TRBJ1-1; 7 positions agree with TRBD1. Per germline, CDR1 SGHTA and CDR2 FQGNSA. V was clipped by 4 bases and J by 0 bases; unmatched bases: 2. The CDR3 totals 14 residues. CDR3 DNA: TGTGCCAGCAGCTCCGGACAGGTGAACACTGAAGCTTTCTTT. It specifies CASSSGQVNTEAFF.

The CDR3 sequence: CASSLAGTGAYNEQFF. The CDR3 region has the DNA TGTGCCAGCAGCTTAGCCGGGACAGGGGCATACAATGAGCAGTTCTTC. The genes are TRBV7-2 and TRBJ2-1; 10 bases align to TRBD1. This CDR3 region has 16 residues. Germline-derived CDR1 and CDR2 are SGHTA and FQGNSA. The junction had 3 bases not matched to a gene; V was cut back by 0 bases and J by 4 bases.

This clone appeared a few times. The chain links TRBV7-9 to TRBJ2-2; D unclear. Trimming left V 7 bases short and J 5 bases short, with 17 bases between. Germline CDR1 reads SEHNR; CDR2 reads FQNEAQ (reference sequence). The CDR3 has 15 residues. CDR3 residues: CASTPIGLRTGELFF. CDR3 bases: TGTGCCAGCACCCCCATTGGGTTGCGGACCGGGGAGCTGTTTTTT.

The chain couples TRBV28 to TRBJ2-7; perhaps TRBD1 as D (6 bases). Germline lookup yields CDR1 MDHEN and CDR2 SYDVKM. The CDR3 runs 15 residues. Trimming stripped 3 bases from V and 0 bases from J, with 12 bases between. CDR3 sequence: CASSFPQGPSYEQYF. The DNA for the CDR3 is TGTGCCAGCAGTTTCCCGCAGGGGCCCTCCTACGAGCAGTACTTC.

The chain recombines TRBV19 with TRBJ1-5, with 8 bases matching TRBD1. CDR1 is LNHDA, CDR2 SQIVND, per germline (reference sequence). The CDR3 extends over 14 amino acids. J gave up 3 bases and V 8 bases, and 6 bases lay outside the gene matches. Here the CDR3 reads CASRDRTYNQPQHF. The CDR3 DNA is TGTGCCAGTCGGGACAGGACGTACAATCAGCCCCAGCATTTT.

V and J are TRBV5-8 and TRBJ1-6; 8 bases are a match to TRBD1. The germline V gene has CDR1 SGHTS and CDR2 YDEGEE. The CDR3 loop spans 12 amino acids. V trimming: 7 bases; J trimming: 10 bases; junction bases outside the gene matches: 4. The CDR3 region has the DNA TGTGCCAGCCGGTACAGGGGGTCACCCCTCCACTTT. Translation: CASRYRGSPLHF.